This T cell receptor beta chain was captured by sequencing in a study of blood T cell repertoires in COVID-19 (dated by TCRdb to about 2020). Context from the whole study: Collaborator samples came from the United States, Italy and Spain and covered acute and convalescent phases of COVID-19. The prospective study material was composed of cDNA or gDNA derived from T cells, B-cell-depleted T cells, or PBMCs. Deeply sampled blood TCRbeta repertoires from subjects exposed to, actively infected with, or recovered from COVID-19 were included in the dataset. The repertoires were released in a freely available public database intended as a resource for research on the immune response to SARS-CoV-2. Samples came from the ongoing ImmuneRACE study (first 160 participants) plus 1,254 subjects from 6 global collaborators. The sample metadata nearly always contained a de-identified subject ID, COVID-19 status, age in years and sex. Where available, HLA class I and class II types were obtained from metadata supplied by the sample provider rather than from assay-based typing.

Concerning this clone itself: Its antigen remains unidentified. Qualities for individual bases were not recorded, and no much larger clone is one base off.

Study-wide findings and limitations: The quantity of clinical and demographic metadata differed by source and by participant and was supplied without curation.

Measured from the cysteine to the phenylalanine, the CDR3 is 19 residues long. Here the CDR3 DNA is all that survives: 57 bases in frame from base 1. The junction shows trimming of 5 bases on V and 5 bases on J, and the gene matches do not reach 23 bases of it. In the germline V gene (reference sequence), CDR1 corresponds to SEHNR and CDR2 to FQNEAQ. The collaborating institutions used their own protocols to collect whole blood in K2EDTA tubes. Collaborator samples were shipped for TCRbeta analysis as frozen whole blood, isolated PBMCs, or DNA extracted from either sample type. TCRbeta CDR3 regions were amplified from genomic DNA using the immunoSEQ Assay, a bias-controlled multiplex PCR. Per the source publication's procedure: Nucleated cell counts per sample were estimated from amplification of reference gene primers within the assay. Sequence reads were collapsed and filtered to measure the absolute abundance of every unique TCRbeta CDR3 rearrangement. For each sample, productive Simpson clonality was calculated as the square root of Simpson's diversity index over productive rearrangements. Entries here come from immuneACCESS through TCRdb and include only in-frame sequences with V and J called. Some clones fail to appear in such tables; in the studies checked, an unresolved V gene covers under half of the shortfall, and the cause of the remainder is unknown. D and trimming come from the DNA, and the V and J calls and clone size come from that table. Within this sample are nearly 250,000 clones, with 82% of them counted one time only. The ten largest account for under 2% of the sample.

The origin of this receptor is a woman of 80 years or more with acute or convalescent COVID-19. Sequenced: peripheral blood. The V and J genes are TRBV7-9 and TRBJ1-1, with TRBD1 identical over 7 junction bases. The CDR3 sequence is CASSPLYSLTGSVATEAFF. The nucleotides read TGTGCCAGCAGCCCCTTATATAGTCTGACAGGGAGCGTTGCAACTGAAGCTTTCTTT.